Below are 9 T cell receptor beta chains sequenced from a single sample in a study of shared clonotypes between healthy human individuals. Data came from immunoSEQ multiplex PCR; TCRdb stores just in-frame clones and leaves some out. The table records about 820,000 clones, almost 95% of them present only once. Positively selected for CCR7, the CD45RO-negative cells used as naive CD8 cells excluded terminally differentiated effector memory CD45RA+ cells. Material: naive CD8+ T cells sorted from blood. The receptors were sampled from a man aged 25-45 years in good health.

The chain couples TRBV19 to TRBJ2-7; D unresolved. This CDR3 spans 14 amino acids. Trimming took 1 base from V and 1 from J, leaving 8 bases between them. Per germline, CDR1 LNHDA and CDR2 SQIVND (reference sequence). The CDR3 region is CASSIVSTSYEQYF. DNA for the CDR3: TGTGCCAGTAGTATAGTGTCGACGTCCTACGAGCAGTACTTC.

The chain couples TRBV27 to TRBJ2-1, with no clear D. V was shortened by 2 bases and J by 0 bases, with 5 bases between the two germline ends. This CDR3 contains 14 residues. Germline-derived CDR1 and CDR2 are MNHEY and SMNVEV (reference sequence). DNA for the CDR3: TGTGCCAGCAGTTTAGGACGCTCCTACAATGAGCAGTTCTTC. Protein: CASSLGRSYNEQFF.

This rearrangement joins TRBV28 to TRBJ2-2; D not certain. Germline V CDR1 and CDR2: MDHEN, SYDVKM. Deletions cut 4 bases from V and 4 bases from J, with 1 base between. The CDR3 length is 11 residues. The CDR3 DNA is TGTGCCAGCAGTTCCACCGGGGAGCTGTTTTTT. Residues: CASSSTGELFF.

The chain couples TRBV20-1 to TRBJ1-1; a weak D match, TRBD1 (6 bases). Germline CDR1 DFQATT, CDR2 SNEGSKA (reference sequence). The ends were cut back, 6 bases at V and 7 bases at J, with 12 bases in the middle. CDR3 size: 11 residues. The CDR3: CSAQTGIEAFF. Here the CDR3 DNA reads TGCAGTGCCCAAACAGGGATTGAAGCTTTCTTT.

The chain uses TRBV27 and TRBJ2-7, with TRBD2 matching 9 bases. This CDR3 is 15 amino acids long. Per germline, CDR1 MNHEY and CDR2 SMNVEV (reference sequence). The V gene end was trimmed by 2 bases and the J gene end by 4 bases; junction bases not matched to a gene: 6. The CDR3 region has the DNA TGTGCCAGCAGTTTAGGTAGACTAGCGGCATACGAGCAGTACTTC. This translates into CASSLGRLAAYEQYF.

The chain employs TRBV11-1 and TRBJ2-7; D ambiguous. This CDR3 is 15 amino acids long. Trimming removed 1 base from V and 5 bases from J, with 15 bases in between. CDR1 and CDR2 from the germline V gene are SGHAT and FQDESV (reference sequence). DNA of the CDR3: TGTGCCAGCAGCTTAGGGGGTCCACCTTTGGACGAGCAGTACTTC. It yields the protein CASSLGGPPLDEQYF.

V and J are TRBV29-1 and TRBJ2-7; D not resolved. V dropped 0 bases and J dropped 2 bases, with 8 bases sitting between them. Germline lookup yields CDR1 SQVTM and CDR2 ANQGSEA. The CDR3 totals 13 residues. CDR3 region: CSVEDQGPYEQYF. The CDR3 DNA is TGCAGCGTTGAAGACCAAGGTCCCTACGAGCAGTACTTC.

The chain employs TRBV7-3 and TRBJ2-1, with 9 bases fitting TRBD2. In germline, CDR1 is SGHTA, CDR2 FQGTGA. This CDR3 spans 15 amino acids. V shed 4 bases, J shed 3 bases, and the junction held 4 bases outside the gene matches. CDR3 loop: CASSWGLAGYNEQFF. In DNA form, the CDR3 reads TGTGCCAGCAGCTGGGGACTAGCTGGCTACAATGAGCAGTTCTTC.

Concerning this clone itself: The identical CDR3 is also encoded by other nucleotide sequences in the sample. The chain links TRBV27 to TRBJ2-6, with D hard to call. The V and J ends lost 5 bases and 4 bases respectively, with 6 bases between them. CDR1 is MNHEY and CDR2 is SMNVEV in the germline V gene (reference sequence). The CDR3 is 13 residues long. The CDR3 bases are TGTGCCAGCAGTCCATCCGGGGCCAACGTCCTGACTTTC. This encodes CASSPSGANVLTF.